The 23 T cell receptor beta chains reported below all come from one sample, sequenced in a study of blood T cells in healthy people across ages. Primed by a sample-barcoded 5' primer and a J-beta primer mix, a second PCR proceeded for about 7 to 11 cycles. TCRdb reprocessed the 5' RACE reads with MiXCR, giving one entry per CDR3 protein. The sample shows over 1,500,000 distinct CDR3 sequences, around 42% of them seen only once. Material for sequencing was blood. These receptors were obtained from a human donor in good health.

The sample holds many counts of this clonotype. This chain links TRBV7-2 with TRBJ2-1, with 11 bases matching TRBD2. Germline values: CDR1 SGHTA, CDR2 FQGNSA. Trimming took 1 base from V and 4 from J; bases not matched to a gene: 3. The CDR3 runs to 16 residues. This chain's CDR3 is CASSLGPSGGYNEQFF. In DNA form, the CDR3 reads TGTGCCAGCAGCTTAGGTCCTAGCGGGGGGTACAATGAGCAGTTCTTC. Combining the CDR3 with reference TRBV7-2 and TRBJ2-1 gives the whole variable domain GAGVSQSPSNKVTEKGKDVELRCDPISGHTALYWYRQSLGQGLEFLIYFQGNSAPDKSGLPSDRFSAERTGGSVSTLTIQRTQQEDSAVYLCASSLGPSGGYNEQFFGPGTRLTVL.

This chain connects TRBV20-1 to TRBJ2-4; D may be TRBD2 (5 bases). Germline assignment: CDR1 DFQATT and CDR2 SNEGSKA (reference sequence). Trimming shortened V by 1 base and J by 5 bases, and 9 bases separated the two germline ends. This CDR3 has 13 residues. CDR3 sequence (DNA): TGCAGTGCTAGAGCGGACTTGCAAAACATTCAGTACTTC. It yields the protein CSARADLQNIQYF.

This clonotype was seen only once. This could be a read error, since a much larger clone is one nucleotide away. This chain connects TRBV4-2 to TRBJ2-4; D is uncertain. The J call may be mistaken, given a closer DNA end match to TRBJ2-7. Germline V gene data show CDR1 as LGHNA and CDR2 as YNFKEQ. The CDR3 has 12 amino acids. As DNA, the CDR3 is TGTGCCTGCAGCCATGACGACGACGAGCAGTACTTC. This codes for CACSHDDDEQYF.

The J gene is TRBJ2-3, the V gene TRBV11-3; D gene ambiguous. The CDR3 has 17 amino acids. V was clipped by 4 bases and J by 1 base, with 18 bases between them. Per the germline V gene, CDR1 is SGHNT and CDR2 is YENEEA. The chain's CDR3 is CASSSRPFLSGTDTQYF. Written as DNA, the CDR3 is TGTGCCAGCAGCTCCAGACCTTTCTTGTCGGGCACAGATACGCAGTATTTT.

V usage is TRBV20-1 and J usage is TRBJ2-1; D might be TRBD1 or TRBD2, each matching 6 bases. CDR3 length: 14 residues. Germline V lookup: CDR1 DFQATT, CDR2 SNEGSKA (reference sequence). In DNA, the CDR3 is TGCAGCGCCAGAGAAGGGGGGCAAGGCAATGAGCAGTTCTTC. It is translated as CSAREGGQGNEQFF.

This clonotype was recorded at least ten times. The CDR3: CASTTPGHSYEQYF. The CDR3 bases are TGTGCCAGCACCACACCGGGACACTCCTACGAGCAGTACTTC. The gene calls are TRBV28 and TRBJ2-7; the D gene is possibly TRBD1 (6 bases). Germline CDR1 is MDHEN and CDR2 is SYDVKM. With 7 bases removed from V and 0 bases from J, the gap between germline ends came to 13 bases. The CDR3 is 14 amino acids.

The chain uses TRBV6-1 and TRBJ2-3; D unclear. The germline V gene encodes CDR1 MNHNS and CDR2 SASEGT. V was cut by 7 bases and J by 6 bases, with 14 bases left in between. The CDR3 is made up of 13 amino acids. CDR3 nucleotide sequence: TGTGCCAGCACTAGAGTCAGGCCCGATACGCAGTATTTT. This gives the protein CASTRVRPDTQYF.

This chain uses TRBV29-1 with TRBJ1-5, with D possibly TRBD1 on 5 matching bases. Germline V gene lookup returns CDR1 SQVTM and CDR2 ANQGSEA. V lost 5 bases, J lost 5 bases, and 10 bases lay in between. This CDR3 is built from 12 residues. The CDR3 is CSVLPQDQPQHF. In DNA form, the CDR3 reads TGCAGCGTTCTCCCACAGGATCAGCCCCAGCATTTT.

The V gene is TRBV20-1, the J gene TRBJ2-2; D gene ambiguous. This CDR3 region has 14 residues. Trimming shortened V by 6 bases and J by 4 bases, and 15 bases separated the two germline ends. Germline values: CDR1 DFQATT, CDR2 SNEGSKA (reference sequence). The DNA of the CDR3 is TGCAGTGCAAAGAGTGGGGTTGGCACCGGGGAGCTGTTTTTT. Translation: CSAKSGVGTGELFF.

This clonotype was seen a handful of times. This CDR3 is CATSRELRAGDTQYF. DNA of the CDR3: TGTGCCACCAGCAGAGAGTTAAGGGCAGGTGATACGCAGTATTTT. The chain uses TRBV15 and TRBJ2-3, with no clear D. Looked up from germline, CDR1 is LNHNV and CDR2 is YYDKDF (reference sequence). V lost 0 bases and J lost 6, with 13 bases in between. The length of the CDR3 is 15 residues.

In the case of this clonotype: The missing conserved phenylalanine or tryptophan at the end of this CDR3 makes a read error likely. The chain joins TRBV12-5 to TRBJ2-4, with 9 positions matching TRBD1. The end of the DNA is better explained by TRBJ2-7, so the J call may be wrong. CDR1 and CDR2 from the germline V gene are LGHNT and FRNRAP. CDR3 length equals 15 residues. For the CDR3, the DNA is TGTGCTAGTGGTCGGACAGGGGACGGAACCTACGAGCAGTACTGC. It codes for CASGRTGDGTYEQYC.

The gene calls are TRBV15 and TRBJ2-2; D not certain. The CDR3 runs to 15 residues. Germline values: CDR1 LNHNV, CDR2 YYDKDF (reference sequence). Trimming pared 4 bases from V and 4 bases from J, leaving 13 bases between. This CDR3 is CATSKPPLVTGELFF. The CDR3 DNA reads TGTGCCACCAGCAAGCCCCCGTTGGTCACCGGGGAGCTGTTTTTT.

This chain's CDR3 is CASINAQGYEQYF. The CDR3 DNA reads TGTGCCAGCATCAACGCCCAGGGGTACGAGCAGTACTTC. The gene calls are TRBV7-9 and TRBJ2-7; tentatively, D is TRBD1 (6 bases). The V and J ends lost 7 bases and 4 bases respectively, with 14 bases between them. Looked up from germline, CDR1 is SEHNR and CDR2 is FQNEAQ (reference sequence). This CDR3 spans 13 amino acids.

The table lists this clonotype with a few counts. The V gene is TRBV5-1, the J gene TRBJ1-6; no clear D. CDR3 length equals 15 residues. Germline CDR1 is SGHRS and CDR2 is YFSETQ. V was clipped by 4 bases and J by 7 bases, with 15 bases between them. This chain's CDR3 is CASSLWTARNSPLHF. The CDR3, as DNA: TGCGCCAGCAGCCTTTGGACGGCGAGGAATTCACCCCTCCACTTT. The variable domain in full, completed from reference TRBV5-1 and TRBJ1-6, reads KAGVTQTPRYLIKTRGQQVTLSCSPISGHRSVSWYQQTPGQGLQFLFEYFSETQRNKGNFPGRFSGRQFSNSRSEMNVSTLELGDSALYLCASSLWTARNSPLHFGNGTRLTVT.

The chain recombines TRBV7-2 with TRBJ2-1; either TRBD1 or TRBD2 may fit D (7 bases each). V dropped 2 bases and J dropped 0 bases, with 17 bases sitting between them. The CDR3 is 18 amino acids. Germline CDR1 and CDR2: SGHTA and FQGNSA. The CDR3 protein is CASSLWGGGTDSYNEQFF. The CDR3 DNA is TGTGCCAGCAGCTTATGGGGGGGGGGGACAGACTCCTACAATGAGCAGTTCTTC.

CDR3 coding DNA: TGCAGCGGCCGACAGTTCGACATGAACACTGAAGCTTTCTTT. It codes for CSGRQFDMNTEAFF. V is TRBV29-1 and J is TRBJ1-1; weak D call: TRBD1 (5 bases). The CDR3 consists of 14 residues. Trimming removed 7 bases at V and 0 bases at J, with 15 bases between. From germline, CDR1 is SQVTM and CDR2 ANQGSEA.

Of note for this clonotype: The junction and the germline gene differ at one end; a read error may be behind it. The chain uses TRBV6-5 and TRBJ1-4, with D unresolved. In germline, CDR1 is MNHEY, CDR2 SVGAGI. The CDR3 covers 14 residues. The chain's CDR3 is CASSRRFHGEKRFF. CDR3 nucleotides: TGTGCCAGCAGTCGCAGGTTCCACGGTGAAAAACGGTTTTTT.

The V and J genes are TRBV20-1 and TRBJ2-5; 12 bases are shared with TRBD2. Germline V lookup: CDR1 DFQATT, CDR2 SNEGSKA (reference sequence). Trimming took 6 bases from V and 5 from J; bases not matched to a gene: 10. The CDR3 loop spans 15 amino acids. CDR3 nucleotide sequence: TGCAGTGCCTCGTTACTAGCGGGGGGTTTGGAGACCCAGTACTTC. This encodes CSASLLAGGLETQYF.

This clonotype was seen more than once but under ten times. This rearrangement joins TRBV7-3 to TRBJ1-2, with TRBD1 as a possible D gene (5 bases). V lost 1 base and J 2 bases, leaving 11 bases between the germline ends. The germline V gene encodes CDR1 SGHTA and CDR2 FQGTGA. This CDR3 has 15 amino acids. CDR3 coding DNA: TGTGCCAGCAGCTTAATGGGAGGGACGAACTATGGCTACACCTTC. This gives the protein CASSLMGGTNYGYTF.

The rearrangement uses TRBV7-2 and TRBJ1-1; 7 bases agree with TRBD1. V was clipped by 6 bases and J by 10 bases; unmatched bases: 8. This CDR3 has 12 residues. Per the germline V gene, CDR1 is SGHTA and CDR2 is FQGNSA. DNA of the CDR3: TGTGCCAGCAGGTGGACAGGTGGTAGAGCTTTCTTT. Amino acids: CASRWTGGRAFF.

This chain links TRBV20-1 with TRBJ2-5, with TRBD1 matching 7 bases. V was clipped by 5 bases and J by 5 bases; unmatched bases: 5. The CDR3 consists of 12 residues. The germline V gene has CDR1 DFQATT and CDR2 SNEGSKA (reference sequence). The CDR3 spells CSALQGLETQYF. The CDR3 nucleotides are TGCAGTGCTTTACAGGGGTTGGAGACCCAGTACTTC.

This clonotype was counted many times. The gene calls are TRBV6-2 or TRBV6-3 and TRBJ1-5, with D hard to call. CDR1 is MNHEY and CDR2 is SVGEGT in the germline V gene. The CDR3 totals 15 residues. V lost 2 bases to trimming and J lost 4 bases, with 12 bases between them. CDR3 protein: CASSYDDTGNQPQHF. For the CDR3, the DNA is TGTGCCAGCAGTTACGACGACACGGGGAATCAGCCCCAGCATTTT.

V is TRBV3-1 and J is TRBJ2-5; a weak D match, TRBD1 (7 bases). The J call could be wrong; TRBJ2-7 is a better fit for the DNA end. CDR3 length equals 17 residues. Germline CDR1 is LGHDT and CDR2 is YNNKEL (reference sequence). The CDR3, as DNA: TGTGCCAGCAGCTCTCGTAAAACAGGGGACTTCTCCTACGAGCAGTACTTC. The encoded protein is CASSSRKTGDFSYEQYF.